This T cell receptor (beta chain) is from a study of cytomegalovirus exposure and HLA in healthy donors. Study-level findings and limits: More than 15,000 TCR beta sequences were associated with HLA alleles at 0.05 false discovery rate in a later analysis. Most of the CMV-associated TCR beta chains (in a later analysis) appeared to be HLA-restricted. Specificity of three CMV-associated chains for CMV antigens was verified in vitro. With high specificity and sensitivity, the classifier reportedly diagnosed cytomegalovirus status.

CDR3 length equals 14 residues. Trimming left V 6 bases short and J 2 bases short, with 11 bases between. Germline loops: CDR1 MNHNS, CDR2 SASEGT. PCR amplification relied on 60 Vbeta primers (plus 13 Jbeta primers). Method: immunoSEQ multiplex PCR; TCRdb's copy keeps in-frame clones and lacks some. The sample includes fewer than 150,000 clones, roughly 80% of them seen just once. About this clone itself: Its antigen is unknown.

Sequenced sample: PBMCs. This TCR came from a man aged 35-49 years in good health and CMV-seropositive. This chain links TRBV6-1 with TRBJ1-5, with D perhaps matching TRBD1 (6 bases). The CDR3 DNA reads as TGTGCCAGCAGAGCAGGGGTGGGCAATCAGCCCCAGCATTTT. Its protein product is CASRAGVGNQPQHF.